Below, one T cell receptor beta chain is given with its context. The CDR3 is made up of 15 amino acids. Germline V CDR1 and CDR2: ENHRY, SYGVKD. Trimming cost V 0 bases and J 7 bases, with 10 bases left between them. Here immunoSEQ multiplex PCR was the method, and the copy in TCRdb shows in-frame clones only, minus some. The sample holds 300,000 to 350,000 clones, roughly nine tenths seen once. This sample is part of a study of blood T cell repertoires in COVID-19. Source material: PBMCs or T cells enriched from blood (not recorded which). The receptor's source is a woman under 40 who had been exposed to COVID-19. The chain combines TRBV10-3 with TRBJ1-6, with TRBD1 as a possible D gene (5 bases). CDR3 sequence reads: CAISESQGWNSPLHF. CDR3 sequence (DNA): TGTGCCATCAGTGAGTCGCAGGGATGGAATTCACCCCTCCACTTT.